Following are 4 T cell receptor beta chains from one sample sequenced in a study of T cell clonality in common variable immunodeficiency. Libraries were prepared by immunoSEQ multiplex PCR; TCRdb keeps only in-frame clonotypes and omits some of them. The table lists some 64,000 clones, with no singletons. The specimen was peripheral blood mononuclear cells. The receptors come from a person aged 18-70 years in good health.

On this clone itself: The read falls 3 residues short of the CDR3 end, and the missing part is taken from the germline J gene. V is TRBV18 and J is TRBJ2-7, with 10 bases that match TRBD1. Germline CDR1 is KGHSH and CDR2 is LQKENI. The CDR3 covers 15 residues. J was trimmed by 4 bases and V by 4 bases; bases with no gene match: 7. CDR3 sequence: CASSLGMGQGYEQYF. CDR3 bases read: TGTGCCAGCTCACTTGGGATGGGACAGGGGTACGAG.

The table lists this clone with many counts. The CDR3 extends 3 residues past the end of the read, so its final part is completed from the germline J gene. The chain employs TRBV30 and TRBJ1-5, with D possibly being TRBD1 (5 bases). Germline CDR1 reads GTSNPN; CDR2 reads SVGIG (reference sequence). With 0 bases removed from V and 3 bases from J, the gap between germline ends came to 12 bases. There are 15 residues in the CDR3. The CDR3 spells CAWSVGDRVNQPQHF. CDR3 DNA, as far as it was read: TGTGCCTGGAGTGTAGGAGACAGAGTCAATCAGCCC.

There are many counts of this clone. From the germline J gene comes the end of the CDR3, since the read stops 3 residues before it. V gene TRBV20-1 combines with J gene TRBJ2-7; D may be TRBD2 (7 bases). From germline, CDR1 is DFQATT and CDR2 SNEGSKA (reference sequence). This CDR3 contains 15 residues. Trimming removed 1 base from V and 0 bases from J, with 13 bases in between. The sequenced part of the CDR3 DNA is TGCAGTGCTAGAGGGGGGGGCTTCAGCTCCTACGAG. It codes for CSARGGGFSSYE. The full CDR3 reads CSARGGGFSSYEQYF.

This clone was recorded at least ten times. The read ends 3 residues shy of where the CDR3 ends; the end is completed using the germline J gene. This chain connects TRBV9 to TRBJ2-1, with 9 bases fitting TRBD2. The CDR3 sequence is 15 residues long. Germline V gene lookup returns CDR1 SGDLS and CDR2 YYNGEE. J was trimmed by 9 bases and V by 0 bases; bases with no gene match: 7. Incomplete CDR3 DNA: TGTGCCAGCAGCGTAGGACTAGCGGAGTGGTCTGAG. This translates into CASSVGLAEWSE. The whole CDR3 sequence reads CASSVGLAEWSEQFF. Together with reference TRBV9 and TRBJ2-1, the CDR3 gives the full variable domain: DSGVTQTPKHLITATGQRVTLRCSPRSGDLSVYWYQQSLDQGLQFLIQYYNGEERAKGNILERFSAQQFPDLHSELNLSSLELGDSALYFCASSVGLAEWSEQFFGPGTRLTVL.